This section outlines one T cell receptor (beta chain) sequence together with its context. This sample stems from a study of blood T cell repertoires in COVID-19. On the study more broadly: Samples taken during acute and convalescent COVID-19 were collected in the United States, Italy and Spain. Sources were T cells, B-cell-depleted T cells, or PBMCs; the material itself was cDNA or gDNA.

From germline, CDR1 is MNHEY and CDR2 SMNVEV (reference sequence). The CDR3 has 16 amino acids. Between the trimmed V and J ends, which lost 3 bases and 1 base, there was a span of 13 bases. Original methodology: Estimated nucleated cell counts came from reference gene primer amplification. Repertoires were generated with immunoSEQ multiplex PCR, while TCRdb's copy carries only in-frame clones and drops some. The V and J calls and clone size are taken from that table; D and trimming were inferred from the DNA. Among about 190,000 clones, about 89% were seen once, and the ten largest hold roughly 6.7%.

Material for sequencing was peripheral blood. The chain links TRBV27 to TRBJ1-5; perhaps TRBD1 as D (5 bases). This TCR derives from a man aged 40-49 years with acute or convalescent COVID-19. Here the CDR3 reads CASSFGGVGSNQPQHF. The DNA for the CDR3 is TGTGCCAGCAGTTTTGGAGGGGTCGGGAGCAATCAGCCCCAGCATTTT.